These T cell receptor beta chains were read from a single sample in a study of shared clonotypes between healthy human individuals. This table comes from immunoSEQ multiplex PCR, and its TCRdb copy is limited to in-frame clones, with some not included. Here the sample spans approximately 2,300,000 clones, 85% to 95% being singletons. Sequencing input: naive CD4+ T cells from PBMCs. The source of these receptors is a man aged 18 to 29 in good health. Some clones in this sample may be carry-over from other donors' samples. The CDR3 runs from the conserved cysteine through the conserved F or W. A D gene is named only where the DNA matches it firmly. Only part of the rows carry a size: once, few, many, or a class if the clone is expanded.

j_call cdr3_length clone_size d_call v_call cdr3_aa cdr3_nt
TRBJ1-5 14 . . TRBV7-9 CASSFMGGNQPQHF TGTGCCAGCAGCTTTATGGGGGGCAATCAGCCCCAGCATTTT
TRBJ2-2 18 . . TRBV28 CASSFGGPTYKNTGELFF TGTGCCAGCAGTTTCGGGGGCCCGACTTACAAAAACACCGGGGAGCTGTTTTTT
TRBJ2-7 13 . TRBD2 TRBV7-3 CASSLGSGGEQYF TGTGCCAGCAGCTTAGGATCGGGAGGCGAGCAGTACTTC
TRBJ2-2 14 . . TRBV2 CASKGRGATGELFF TGTGCCAGCAAAGGCCGGGGGGCCACCGGGGAGCTGTTTTTT
TRBJ1-5 15 . . TRBV2 CASSEFDGNNQPQHF TGTGCCAGCAGTGAATTCGACGGGAACAATCAGCCCCAGCATTTT
TRBJ1-5 17 . TRBD1 TRBV2 CASSGTGTLISNQPQHF TGTGCCAGCAGCGGGACAGGGACCCTTATAAGCAATCAGCCCCAGCATTTT
TRBJ2-5 14 . TRBD1 TRBV7-9 CASSRWDREETQYF TGTGCCAGCAGCCGGTGGGACAGGGAAGAGACCCAGTACTTC
TRBJ2-7 13 once . TRBV9 CASSVDPTYEQYF TGTGCCAGCAGCGTAGACCCCACATACGAGCAGTACTTC
TRBJ1-5 15 . TRBD1 TRBV28 CASRDGQGENQPQHF TGTGCCAGCAGGGACGGACAGGGGGAAAATCAGCCCCAGCATTTT
TRBJ2-3 13 . . TRBV29-1 CSVAPFGADTQYF TGCAGCGTTGCTCCCTTTGGCGCAGATACGCAGTATTTT
TRBJ1-4 15 . TRBD1 TRBV27 CASRKVQGRNEKLFF TGTGCCAGCCGGAAGGTACAGGGGAGAAATGAAAAACTGTTTTTT
TRBJ1-5 16 . . TRBV27 CASSLRGWGSNQPQHF TGTGCCAGCAGTTTACGGGGCTGGGGAAGCAATCAGCCCCAGCATTTT
TRBJ1-4 14 . . TRBV7-2 CASSLVPPNEKLFF TGTGCCAGCAGCTTAGTGCCCCCCAATGAAAAACTGTTTTTT
TRBJ1-5 14 . . TRBV28 CASSSRTEGQPQHF TGTGCCAGCAGTTCTCGCACCGAGGGACAGCCCCAGCATTTT
TRBJ2-7 15 . TRBD2 TRBV2 CASSEVISGSYEQYF TGTGCCAGCAGTGAAGTCATTAGCGGGAGCTACGAGCAGTACTTC
TRBJ2-5 15 . TRBD1 TRBV6-1 CASSDHDRGRETQYF TGTGCCAGCAGTGACCATGACAGGGGGCGTGAGACCCAGTACTTC
TRBJ2-1 15 . TRBD2 TRBV27 CASSFLAGGRHEQFF TGTGCCAGCAGTTTCCTAGCGGGAGGGAGGCATGAGCAGTTCTTC
TRBJ1-1 14 few TRBD1 TRBV25-1 CASSADRGSTEAFF TGTGCCAGCAGTGCCGACAGGGGGAGTACTGAAGCTTTCTTT
TRBJ2-2 15 . TRBD2 TRBV7-2 CASREGSSNTGELFF TGTGCCAGCCGGGAGGGGTCCTCGAACACCGGGGAGCTGTTTTTT
TRBJ2-1 11 . TRBD2 TRBV6-5 CASTGGVEQFF TGTGCCAGCACTGGGGGGGTTGAGCAGTTCTTC
TRBJ1-1 14 . . TRBV5-1 CASSDPQGNTEAFF TGCGCCAGCAGCGACCCACAGGGGAACACTGAAGCTTTCTTT
TRBJ2-1 14 . TRBD1 TRBV10-3 CAISLRDRYNEQFF TGTGCCATCAGTCTCCGGGACAGATACAATGAGCAGTTCTTC
TRBJ1-2 15 . . TRBV6-5 CASSYSLGFSTGYTF TGTGCCAGCAGTTACTCTCTCGGCTTTAGCACTGGCTACACCTTC
TRBJ1-4 12 once TRBD1 TRBV29-1 CSAETGSEKLFF TGCAGCGCCGAGACAGGGAGTGAAAAACTGTTTTTT
TRBJ2-1 15 . TRBD1 TRBV5-1 CASSSTGQLYNEQFF TGCGCCAGCAGCTCGACGGGACAGCTCTACAATGAGCAGTTCTTC
TRBJ1-3 13 . . TRBV6-5 CASRRDGGNTIYF TGTGCCAGCAGGAGGGACGGTGGAAACACCATATATTTT
TRBJ1-1 15 . TRBD1 TRBV5-6 CASSDKGQGDTEAFF TGTGCCAGCAGCGATAAGGGACAGGGAGACACTGAAGCTTTCTTT
TRBJ2-5 15 . TRBD1 TRBV4-1 CASSRDRGRGETQYF TGCGCCAGCAGCCGAGACAGGGGGCGAGGTGAGACCCAGTACTTC
TRBJ2-1 19 . TRBD2 TRBV30 CAWDTGLAGGGSPYNEQFF TGTGCCTGGGATACGGGACTAGCGGGAGGGGGATCCCCCTACAATGAGCAGTTCTTC
TRBJ1-1 14 once TRBD1 TRBV19 CASRRQGSSTEAFF TGTGCCAGTAGACGACAGGGGTCGAGCACTGAAGCTTTCTTT
TRBJ2-7 13 . . TRBV7-8 CASTPGSSYEQYF TGTGCCAGCACCCCCGGGAGCTCCTACGAGCAGTACTTC
TRBJ2-3 17 . . TRBV7-9 CASSLTGTVSSTDTQYF TGTGCCAGCAGCCTGACCGGAACAGTCTCTAGCACAGATACGCAGTATTTT
TRBJ2-3 14 . . TRBV18 CASSNSASTDTQYF TGTGCCAGCTCGAACAGCGCTAGCACAGATACGCAGTATTTT
TRBJ2-7 11 . . TRBV20-1 CSAATKDEQYF TGCAGTGCTGCAACTAAGGACGAGCAGTACTTC
TRBJ1-1 13 . . TRBV4-3 CASSQDILTEAFF TGCGCCAGCAGCCAGGATATTCTGACTGAAGCTTTCTTT
TRBJ2-7 14 once TRBD1 TRBV28 CASRNPGQSYEQYF TGTGCCAGCAGGAATCCGGGACAGTCTTACGAGCAGTACTTC